This T cell receptor beta chain was documented in a study of blood T cell repertoires in COVID-19. Method: immunoSEQ multiplex PCR; TCRdb's copy keeps in-frame clones and lacks some. Of 150,000 to 200,000 clones in the sample, roughly 84% were seen once. The CDR3 has 17 residues. V lost 3 bases, J lost 6 bases, and 12 bases stayed unmatched. From germline, CDR1 is MGHRA and CDR2 YSYEKL. The genes are TRBV4-1 and TRBJ1-2; 11 bases are a match to TRBD1. The material sequenced was peripheral blood. This receptor was identified in an older woman with acute or convalescent COVID-19. CDR3 bases: TGCGCCAGCAGCCACTCCGGGACAGGGGGGATAAGGGATGGCTACACCTTC. This sequence encodes CASSHSGTGGIRDGYTF.